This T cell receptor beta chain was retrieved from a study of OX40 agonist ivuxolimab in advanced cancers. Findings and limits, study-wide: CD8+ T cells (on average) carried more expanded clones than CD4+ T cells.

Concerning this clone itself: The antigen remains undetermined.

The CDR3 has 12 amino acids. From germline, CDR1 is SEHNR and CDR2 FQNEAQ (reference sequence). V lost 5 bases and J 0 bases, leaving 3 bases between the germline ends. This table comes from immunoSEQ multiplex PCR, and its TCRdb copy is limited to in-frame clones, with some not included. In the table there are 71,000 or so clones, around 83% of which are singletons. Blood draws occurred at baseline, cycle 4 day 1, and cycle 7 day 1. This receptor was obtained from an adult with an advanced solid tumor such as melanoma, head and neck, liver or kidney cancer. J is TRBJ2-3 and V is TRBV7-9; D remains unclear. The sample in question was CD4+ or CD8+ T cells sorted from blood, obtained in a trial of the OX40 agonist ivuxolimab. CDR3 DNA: TGTGCCAGCAGCCAGAGCACAGATACGCAGTATTTT. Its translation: CASSQSTDTQYF.